Included here is one TCR beta chain sequence, with context. The CDR3 spans 17 residues. From germline, CDR1 is MDHEN and CDR2 SYDVKM. Trimming pared 4 bases from V and 7 bases from J, leaving 26 bases between. This entry comes from a study of cytomegalovirus exposure and HLA in healthy donors. This table comes from immunoSEQ multiplex PCR, and its TCRdb copy is limited to in-frame clones, with some not included. The repertoire holds 130,000 or so clones, with 85% to 90% as singletons. This TCR came from a man between 25 and 39 years old in good health and CMV-seronegative. The source material was PBMCs. The chain recombines TRBV28 with TRBJ2-7, with D maybe TRBD1 (6 bases). This chain's CDR3 is CASSSPQGTDRAGEQYF. As DNA, the CDR3 is TGTGCCAGCAGTTCTCCCCAGGGGACGGATAGAGCCGGGGAGCAGTACTTC. The variable domain in full, completed from reference TRBV28 and TRBJ2-7, reads DVKVTQSSRYLVKRTGEKVFLECVQDMDHENMFWYRQDPGLGLRLIYFSYDVKMKEKGDIPEGYSVSREKKERFSLILESASTNQTSMYLCASSSPQGTDRAGEQYFGPGTRLTVT.